One sample yielded the 8 T cell receptor beta chains listed below, sequenced in a study of shared clonotypes between healthy human individuals. Profiling relied on immunoSEQ multiplex PCR, and the TCRdb table lists in-frame clones only, not all of them. Among 2 million to 3 million clones listed, just over 90% were seen once. The sample comprised naive CD4+ T cells sorted from blood. Subset here: CD45RA+ positively selected. These receptors all stem from a man younger than 35 in good health.

Written as DNA, the CDR3 is TGTGCCAGCAGCTCAGCAGGGGTGGGCAATCAGCCCCAGCATTTT. It codes for CASSSAGVGNQPQHF. The J gene is TRBJ1-5, the V gene TRBV11-2; the D gene is possibly TRBD1 (6 bases). The ends were cut back, 4 bases at V and 2 bases at J, with 12 bases in the middle. CDR1 is SGHAT and CDR2 is FQNNGV in the germline V gene. The CDR3 runs 15 residues.

This chain uses TRBV7-2 with TRBJ2-3; no clear D. V shed 2 bases and J shed 8 bases, with 8 bases lying between them. Germline-derived CDR1 and CDR2 are SGHTA and FQGNSA. The CDR3 runs 12 residues. CDR3 DNA: TGTGCCAGCAGCTTAAGTGTCGGTACGCAGTATTTT. Translating gives CASSLSVGTQYF.

A word on this clone: Within the sample, other DNA sequences also encode this same CDR3. J is TRBJ1-6 and V is TRBV30, with a possible D match to TRBD1 (5 bases). Trimming pared 0 bases from V and 7 bases from J, leaving 13 bases between. The CDR3 consists of 15 residues. The germline CDR1 and CDR2 sequences are GTSNPN and SVGIG (reference sequence). CDR3 in DNA: TGTGCCTGGAGTGTATTGCGGGGGAGGAATTCACCCCTCCACTTT. Its protein is CAWSVLRGRNSPLHF.

The genes are TRBV4-1 and TRBJ2-5, with D tentatively TRBD1 or TRBD2 (6 bases each). CDR1 is MGHRA and CDR2 is YSYEKL in the germline V gene. The CDR3 has 15 residues. V was trimmed by 0 bases and J by 4 bases, leaving 12 bases between them. This CDR3 reads CASSQDGGRGETQYF. CDR3 DNA sequence: TGCGCCAGCAGCCAAGACGGGGGCCGGGGAGAGACCCAGTACTTC.

The V and J genes are TRBV19 and TRBJ2-7, with D possibly being TRBD2 (5 bases). The CDR3 length is 15 residues. CDR1 and CDR2 from the germline V gene are LNHDA and SQIVND (reference sequence). Trimming shortened V by 6 bases and J by 1 base, and 16 bases separated the two germline ends. Here the CDR3 reads CASSALGMGSYEQYF. In DNA form, the CDR3 reads TGTGCCAGTAGCGCACTAGGAATGGGTTCCTACGAGCAGTACTTC.

This rearrangement joins TRBV6-1 to TRBJ2-7; a possible D gene is TRBD2 (6 bases). Trimming shortened V by 7 bases and J by 6 bases, and 16 bases separated the two germline ends. This CDR3 has 13 residues. The germline V gene has CDR1 MNHNS and CDR2 SASEGT. The DNA of the CDR3 is TGTGCCAGCAACCGGGAGAAGTTTCTCGAGCAGTACTTC. This codes for CASNREKFLEQYF.

The rearrangement uses TRBV2 and TRBJ2-1; 10 bases align to TRBD2. Germline V gene sequence: CDR1 SNHLY, CDR2 FYNNEI. The CDR3 has 15 amino acids. V lost 7 bases to trimming and J lost 2 bases; unmatched junction nucleotides: 5. The CDR3 DNA reads as TGTGCCAGCAAGCGGCTAGCGGGAGCCTACAATGAGCAGTTCTTC. Residues: CASKRLAGAYNEQFF.

Concerning this clone itself: The same CDR3 can be traced to other DNA sequences in this sample. The genes are TRBV5-1 and TRBJ2-5, with D perhaps given as TRBD1 or TRBD2 (5 bases each). The DNA end favors TRBJ2-7, so the J call may be wrong. The germline V gene encodes CDR1 SGHRS and CDR2 YFSETQ. The CDR3 runs to 14 residues. In nucleotides, the CDR3 is TGCGCCAGCAGCCGGGGCGGCAGCTCCTACGAGCAGTACTTC. It codes for CASSRGGSSYEQYF.